Below are 21 T cell receptor beta chains sequenced from a single sample in a study of human T cells and chemical hapten exposure. One entry per CDR3 protein results from TCRdb running MiXCR on the RACE reads. The sample includes about 270,000 distinct CDR3 sequences, around 7.7% seen only once; the top ten take about 1.2%. Sample time point: pre-sensitization, week 0. Treatment indicated: therapeutic diphenylcyclopropenone sensitization with weekly scalp DPC. Sequenced here: whole blood, sampled in connection with sensitization to the hapten diphenylcyclopropenone (DPC). The receptors originated from a man aged 18 to 29 with alopecia areata. Some clones in this sample may be carry-over from other donors' samples.

The V call is TRBV3-1, the J call TRBJ2-2; D not certain. Germline V gene lookup returns CDR1 LGHDT and CDR2 YNNKEL (reference sequence). The CDR3 length is 16 residues. Deletions cut 4 bases from V and 0 bases from J, with 12 bases between. Written as DNA, the CDR3 is TGTGCCAGCAGCCTACAGTTATTACCGAACACCGGGGAGCTGTTTTTT. Protein: CASSLQLLPNTGELFF.

The V gene is TRBV7-2, the J gene TRBJ1-1; 8 bases agree with TRBD1. Germline CDR1 SGHTA, CDR2 FQGNSA. With V trimmed by 2 bases and J by 3 bases, 11 bases remained unmatched. This CDR3 is 17 amino acids long. CDR3: CASSLSFRQGIDTEAFF. The CDR3 nucleotides read TGTGCCAGCAGCTTATCATTTAGACAGGGGATCGACACTGAAGCTTTCTTT.

This clonotype was seen a handful of times. The chain joins TRBV11-2 to TRBJ2-3; 15 bases map to TRBD2. With V trimmed by 5 bases and J by 4 bases, 7 bases remained unmatched. CDR3 length: 17 amino acids. Germline CDR1 reads SGHAT; CDR2 reads FQNNGV. CDR3 in amino acids: CASSPGLAGGFPDTQYF. Written as DNA, the CDR3 is TGTGCCAGCAGCCCCGGACTAGCGGGGGGGTTCCCAGATACGCAGTATTTT.

This clonotype was seen more than once but under ten times. V and J are TRBV7-2 and TRBJ1-1; D is perhaps TRBD1 (6 bases). CDR1 is SGHTA and CDR2 is FQGNSA in the germline V gene. This CDR3 is built from 12 residues. Trimming removed 6 bases from V and 6 bases from J, with 11 bases in between. The DNA of the CDR3 is TGTGCCAGCAGTTCTACAGGGCCTGAAGCTTTCTTT. Amino acids: CASSSTGPEAFF.

In this sample, this clonotype turned up many times. This chain joins TRBV20-1 and TRBJ1-1; D is ambiguous. Germline CDR1 reads DFQATT; CDR2 reads SNEGSKA (reference sequence). The CDR3 has 15 amino acids. V dropped 1 base and J dropped 4 bases, with 16 bases sitting between them. In DNA form, the CDR3 reads TGCAGTGCTAGAGCCCAGACTCACCGACTCACTGAAGCTTTCTTT. Protein: CSARAQTHRLTEAFF.

This clonotype was counted between two and nine times. The chain has TRBV7-2 and TRBJ2-1; D is undetermined. Between the trimmed V and J ends, which lost 4 bases and 6 bases, there was a span of 4 bases. Germline CDR1 SGHTA, CDR2 FQGNSA. CDR3 length equals 11 residues. The CDR3 bases are TGTGCCAGCAGCTCTATCAATGAGCAGTTCTTC. Protein: CASSSINEQFF.

This clonotype was observed a handful of times. V and J are TRBV7-2 and TRBJ2-1; maybe TRBD2 (6 bases). CDR1 is SGHTA and CDR2 is FQGNSA in the germline V gene. The V and J ends lost 1 base and 2 bases respectively, with 9 bases between them. The CDR3 has 15 residues. The CDR3 DNA is TGTGCCAGCAGCTTAGATGCGGGGCCCTACAATGAGCAGTTCTTC. Amino acids: CASSLDAGPYNEQFF.

The gene calls are TRBV6-5 and TRBJ2-3; the match to TRBD2 covers 10 bases. Trimming cost V 4 bases and J 4 bases; bases outside gene matches: 8. Germline assignment: CDR1 MNHEY and CDR2 SVGAGI. This CDR3 has 16 residues. For the CDR3, the DNA is TGTGCCAGCAGTTCTTTCCTAGCGGGGGACCCAGATACGCAGTATTTT. It specifies CASSSFLAGDPDTQYF.

This clonotype has just a few counts. This chain joins TRBV6-5 and TRBJ1-3; D is unresolved. This CDR3 has 18 residues. Germline CDR1 reads MNHEY; CDR2 reads SVGAGI. V dropped 6 bases and J dropped 4 bases, with 25 bases sitting between them. The CDR3 reads CASRNLKPRPGPGNTIYF. In DNA, the CDR3 is TGTGCCAGCAGAAACTTGAAGCCGAGACCGGGCCCCGGAAACACCATATATTTT.

The CDR3 nucleotides read TGTGCCATCAGTACTACCGGGACCCGGCGCACAGATACGCAGTATTTT. As protein: CAISTTGTRRTDTQYF. The V gene is TRBV10-3, the J gene TRBJ2-3; D is perhaps TRBD1 or TRBD2 (5 bases each). The CDR3 extends over 16 amino acids. V lost 5 bases to trimming and J lost 1 base, with 16 bases between them. Germline CDR1 is ENHRY and CDR2 is SYGVKD.

The chain uses TRBV6-5 and TRBJ2-2; 8 bases line up with TRBD1. This CDR3 region has 20 residues. The V gene end was trimmed by 3 bases and the J gene end by 8 bases; junction bases not matched to a gene: 23. Germline values: CDR1 MNHEY, CDR2 SVGAGI. The CDR3 here is CASSYRNYVYRGTTRGELFF. The CDR3 DNA is TGTGCCAGCAGTTATCGGAATTATGTGTACAGGGGGACCACCAGGGGGGAGCTGTTTTTT.

This clonotype was counted ten times or more. This sequence joins TRBV4-3 and TRBJ1-6; D perhaps matches TRBD1 (6 bases). The CDR3 runs 17 residues. Trimming removed 5 bases at V and 5 bases at J, with 19 bases between. Germline V gene sequence: CDR1 LGHNA, CDR2 YSLEER. The CDR3 DNA is TGCGCCAGCAGCTACAAGCAGGGGATAGGAAATAATTCACCCCTCCACTTT. This encodes CASSYKQGIGNNSPLHF.

The chain combines TRBV25-1 with TRBJ2-1, with TRBD1 matching 8 bases. V lost 6 bases, J lost 3 bases, and 1 base stayed unmatched. CDR3 length equals 13 residues. The V gene's germline CDR1 is MGHDK and CDR2 SYGVNS. This chain's CDR3 is CASRQGDYNEQFF. The CDR3, as DNA: TGTGCCAGCAGACAGGGGGACTACAATGAGCAGTTCTTC.

This clonotype was counted only a few times. The chain combines TRBV29-1 with TRBJ2-3; no firm D call. Per the germline V gene, CDR1 is SQVTM and CDR2 is ANQGSEA. Trimming cost V 6 bases and J 2 bases, with 12 bases left between them. CDR3 length: 13 residues. In DNA form, the CDR3 reads TGCAGCGTAGAGGAAGTCAACACAGATACGCAGTATTTT. Translating it yields CSVEEVNTDTQYF.

This clonotype was counted between two and nine times. CDR3 DNA: TGTGCCACCAGCCCCCGGGACACGGGTCTGGGGACCGGGGAGCTGTTTTTT. Translated, it gives CATSPRDTGLGTGELFF. V and J are TRBV15 and TRBJ2-2, with D possibly TRBD1 on 6 matching bases. The CDR3 covers 17 residues. V lost 5 bases, J lost 5 bases, and 21 bases lay in between. CDR1 and CDR2 from the germline V gene are LNHNV and YYDKDF (reference sequence).

This clonotype was counted a few times. The chain couples TRBV7-3 to TRBJ1-2, with D unclear. V gave up 4 bases and J gave up 4 bases, with 13 bases separating them. The CDR3 sequence is 14 residues long. Germline loops: CDR1 SGHTA, CDR2 FQGTGA. CDR3: CASSSDMILYGYTF. CDR3 nucleotides: TGTGCCAGCAGCTCCGACATGATTCTCTATGGCTACACCTTC.

The rearrangement joins TRBV7-8 to TRBJ1-5; TRBD1 might be the D (5 bases). The germline CDR1 and CDR2 sequences are SGHVS and FQNEAQ. CDR3 length: 16 amino acids. V lost 1 base and J lost 7, with 17 bases in between. The CDR3 protein is CASSLVWYGRGQPQHF. Written as DNA, the CDR3 is TGTGCCAGCAGCTTAGTATGGTACGGGAGGGGACAGCCCCAGCATTTT.

This clonotype was observed at least ten times. The rearrangement joins TRBV29-1 to TRBJ2-7; perhaps D is TRBD1 or TRBD2 (6 bases each). V dropped 0 bases and J dropped 5 bases, with 14 bases sitting between them. The CDR3 runs 14 residues. The germline gives CDR1 SQVTM, CDR2 ANQGSEA. CDR3 amino acids: CSVEDLGGINEQYF. In DNA form, the CDR3 reads TGCAGCGTTGAAGATCTAGGGGGGATCAACGAGCAGTACTTC.

The chain is built from TRBV19 and TRBJ1-5, with D unclear. Germline-derived CDR1 and CDR2 are LNHDA and SQIVND (reference sequence). V dropped 4 bases and J dropped 0 bases, with 13 bases sitting between them. This CDR3 has 16 residues. The CDR3 reads CASSTFTSHSNQPQHF. Written as DNA, the CDR3 is TGTGCCAGTAGTACCTTCACCAGCCATAGCAATCAGCCCCAGCATTTT.

This clonotype has a count of ten or more. The chain has TRBV10-3 and TRBJ1-5, with D possibly TRBD1 on 5 matching bases. Germline CDR1 and CDR2: ENHRY and SYGVKD. The CDR3 is 13 amino acids. V gave up 4 bases and J gave up 4 bases, with 8 bases separating them. The CDR3 DNA reads as TGTGCCATCAGTGCCACAGGTAATCAGCCCCAGCATTTT. Its translation is CAISATGNQPQHF.

The rearrangement uses TRBV10-2 and TRBJ2-4; 7 bases are a match to TRBD2. Losses at the gene ends were 5 bases for V and 2 bases for J; bases not matched to a gene: 6. The CDR3 is made up of 15 amino acids. CDR1 WSHSY and CDR2 SAAADI come from the germline V gene. The CDR3 DNA is TGCGCCAGCAGTTTAGCGGGTTTCCCCAAAAACATTCAGTACTTC. Protein sequence: CASSLAGFPKNIQYF.